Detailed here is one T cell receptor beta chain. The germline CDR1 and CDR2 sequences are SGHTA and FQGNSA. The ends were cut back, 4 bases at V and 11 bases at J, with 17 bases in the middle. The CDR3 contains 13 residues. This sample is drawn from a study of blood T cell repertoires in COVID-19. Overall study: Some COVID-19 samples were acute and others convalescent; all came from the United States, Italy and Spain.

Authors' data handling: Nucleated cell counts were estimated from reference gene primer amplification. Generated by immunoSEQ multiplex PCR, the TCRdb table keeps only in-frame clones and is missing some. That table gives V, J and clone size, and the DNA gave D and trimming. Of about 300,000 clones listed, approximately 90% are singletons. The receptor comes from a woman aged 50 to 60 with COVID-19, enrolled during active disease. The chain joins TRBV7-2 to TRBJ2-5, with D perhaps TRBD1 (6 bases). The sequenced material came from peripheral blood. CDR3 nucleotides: TGTGCCAGCAGCTGGGCACAGGGTGTCCGGCAGTACTTC. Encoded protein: CASSWAQGVRQYF.